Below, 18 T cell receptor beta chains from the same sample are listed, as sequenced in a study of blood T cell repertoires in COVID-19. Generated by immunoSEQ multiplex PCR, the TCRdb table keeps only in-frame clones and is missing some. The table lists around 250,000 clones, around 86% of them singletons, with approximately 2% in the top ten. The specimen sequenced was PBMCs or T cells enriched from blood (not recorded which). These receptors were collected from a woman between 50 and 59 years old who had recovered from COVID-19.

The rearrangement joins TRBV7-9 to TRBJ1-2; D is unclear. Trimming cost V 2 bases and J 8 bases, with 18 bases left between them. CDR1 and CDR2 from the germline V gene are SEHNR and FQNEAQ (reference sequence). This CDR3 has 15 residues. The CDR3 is CASSLQSASFGGYTF. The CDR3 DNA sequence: TGTGCCAGCAGCTTACAATCGGCCAGTTTCGGGGGCTACACCTTC.

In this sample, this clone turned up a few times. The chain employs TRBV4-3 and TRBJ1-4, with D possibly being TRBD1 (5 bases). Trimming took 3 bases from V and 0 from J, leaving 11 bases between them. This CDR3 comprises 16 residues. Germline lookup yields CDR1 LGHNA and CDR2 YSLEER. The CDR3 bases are TGCGCCAGCAGCCAGGGGGGGGAAGCAACTAATGAAAAACTGTTTTTT. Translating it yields CASSQGGEATNEKLFF.

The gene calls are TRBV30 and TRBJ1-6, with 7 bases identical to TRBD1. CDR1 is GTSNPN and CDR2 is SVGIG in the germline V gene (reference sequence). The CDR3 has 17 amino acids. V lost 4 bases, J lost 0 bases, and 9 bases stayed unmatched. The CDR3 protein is CAWNRDSPSSYNSPLHF. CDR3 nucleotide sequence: TGTGCCTGGAATCGGGACAGCCCAAGCTCCTATAATTCACCCCTCCACTTT.

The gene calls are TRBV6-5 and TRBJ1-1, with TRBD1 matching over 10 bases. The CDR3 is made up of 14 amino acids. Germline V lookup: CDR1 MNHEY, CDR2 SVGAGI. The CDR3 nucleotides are TGTGCTGGTAGGACAGGGGGTATGAACACTGAAGCTTTCTTT. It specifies CAGRTGGMNTEAFF.

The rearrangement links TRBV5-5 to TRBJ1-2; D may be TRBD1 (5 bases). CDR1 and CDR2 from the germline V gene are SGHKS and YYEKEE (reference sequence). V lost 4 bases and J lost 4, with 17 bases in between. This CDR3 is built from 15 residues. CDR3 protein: CASSLTQGQGYGYTF. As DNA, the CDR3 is TGTGCCAGCAGCCTGACGCAGGGTCAAGGCTATGGCTACACCTTC.

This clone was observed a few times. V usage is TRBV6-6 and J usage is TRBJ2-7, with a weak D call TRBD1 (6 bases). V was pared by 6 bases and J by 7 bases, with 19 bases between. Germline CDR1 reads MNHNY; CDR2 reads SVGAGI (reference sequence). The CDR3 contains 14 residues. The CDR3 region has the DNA TGTGCCAGCAGATCGCCCTGGACAGTTTCAGAGCAGTACTTC. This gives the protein CASRSPWTVSEQYF.

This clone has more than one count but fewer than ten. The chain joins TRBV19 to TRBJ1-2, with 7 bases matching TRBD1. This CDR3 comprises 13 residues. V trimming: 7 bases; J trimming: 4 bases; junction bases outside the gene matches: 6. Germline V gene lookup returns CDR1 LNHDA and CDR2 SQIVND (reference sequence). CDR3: CASTQDRTYGYTF. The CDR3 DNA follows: TGTGCCAGTACCCAGGACAGGACCTATGGCTACACCTTC.

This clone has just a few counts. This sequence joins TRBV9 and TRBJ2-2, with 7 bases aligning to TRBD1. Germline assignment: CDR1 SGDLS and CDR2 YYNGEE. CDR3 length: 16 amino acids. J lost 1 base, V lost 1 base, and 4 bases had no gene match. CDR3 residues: CASSVSGQRNTGELFF. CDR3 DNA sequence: TGTGCCAGCAGCGTATCGGGACAGAGGAACACCGGGGAGCTGTTTTTT.

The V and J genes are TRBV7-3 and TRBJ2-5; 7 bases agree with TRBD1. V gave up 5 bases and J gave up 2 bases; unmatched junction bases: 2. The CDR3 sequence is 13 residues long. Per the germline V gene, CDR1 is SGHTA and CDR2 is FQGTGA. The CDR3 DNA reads TGTGCCAGCAGCAGGGGACAGCAAGAGACCCAGTACTTC. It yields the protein CASSRGQQETQYF. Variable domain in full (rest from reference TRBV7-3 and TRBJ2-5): GAGVSQTPSNKVTEKGKYVELRCDPISGHTALYWYRQSLGQGPEFLIYFQGTGAADDSGLPNDRFFAVRPEGSVSTLKIQRTERGDSAVYLCASSRGQQETQYFGPGTRLLVL.

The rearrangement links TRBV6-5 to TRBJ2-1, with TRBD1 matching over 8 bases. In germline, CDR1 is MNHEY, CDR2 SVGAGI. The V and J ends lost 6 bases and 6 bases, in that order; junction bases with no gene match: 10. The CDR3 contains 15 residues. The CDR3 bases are TGTGCCAGCAGCATTGACAGGGGCTATGTCAATGAGCAGTTCTTC. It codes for CASSIDRGYVNEQFF.

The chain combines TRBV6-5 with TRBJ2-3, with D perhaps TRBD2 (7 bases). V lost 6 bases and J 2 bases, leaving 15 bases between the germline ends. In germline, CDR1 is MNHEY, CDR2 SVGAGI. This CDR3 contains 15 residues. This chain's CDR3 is CASRRGGGYTDTQYF. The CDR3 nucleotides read TGTGCCAGCAGAAGGGGGGGCGGGTACACAGATACGCAGTATTTT.

CDR3 sequence: CASSLSGARGEKLFF. DNA of the CDR3: TGTGCCAGCAGCTTGTCGGGTGCAAGGGGCGAAAAACTGTTTTTT. The chain carries TRBV7-3 and TRBJ1-4; weak D call: TRBD1 (5 bases). Germline CDR1 reads SGHTA; CDR2 reads FQGTGA. V lost 3 bases and J 8 bases, leaving 16 bases between the germline ends. The CDR3 totals 15 residues.

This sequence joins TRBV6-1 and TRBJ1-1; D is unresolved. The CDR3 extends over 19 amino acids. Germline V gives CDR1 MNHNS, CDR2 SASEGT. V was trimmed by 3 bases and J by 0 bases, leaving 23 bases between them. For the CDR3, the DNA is TGTGCCAGCAGTGAGCTGGAGGATAACCTTCTCTCCGTGAACACTGAAGCTTTCTTT. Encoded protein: CASSELEDNLLSVNTEAFF.

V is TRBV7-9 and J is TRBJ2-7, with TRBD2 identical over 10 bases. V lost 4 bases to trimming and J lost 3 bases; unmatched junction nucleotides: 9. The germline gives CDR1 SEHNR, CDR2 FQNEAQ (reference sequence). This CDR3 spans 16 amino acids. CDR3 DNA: TGTGCCAGCAGCTCGCCTAGCGGGAGCATTATCTACGAGCAGTACTTC. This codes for CASSSPSGSIIYEQYF.

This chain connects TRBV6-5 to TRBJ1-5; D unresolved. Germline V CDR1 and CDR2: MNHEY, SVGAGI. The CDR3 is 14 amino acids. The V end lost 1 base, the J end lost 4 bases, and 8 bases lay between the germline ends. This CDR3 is CASSYWKTNQPQHF. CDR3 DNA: TGTGCCAGCAGTTACTGGAAGACAAATCAGCCCCAGCATTTT.

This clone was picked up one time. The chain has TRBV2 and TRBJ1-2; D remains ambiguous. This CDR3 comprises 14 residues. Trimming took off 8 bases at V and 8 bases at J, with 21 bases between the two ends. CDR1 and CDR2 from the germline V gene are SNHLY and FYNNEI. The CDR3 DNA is TGTGCCAGCGGAAGAGAGGGCTCCTCCAGCGGCTACACCTTC. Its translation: CASGREGSSSGYTF.

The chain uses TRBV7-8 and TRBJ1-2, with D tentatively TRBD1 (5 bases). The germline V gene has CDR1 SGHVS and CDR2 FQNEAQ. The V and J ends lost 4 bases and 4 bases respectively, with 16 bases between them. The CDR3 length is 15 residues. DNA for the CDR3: TGTGCCAGCAGCTATGAATATGACAGTGTCTATGGCTACACCTTC. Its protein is CASSYEYDSVYGYTF.

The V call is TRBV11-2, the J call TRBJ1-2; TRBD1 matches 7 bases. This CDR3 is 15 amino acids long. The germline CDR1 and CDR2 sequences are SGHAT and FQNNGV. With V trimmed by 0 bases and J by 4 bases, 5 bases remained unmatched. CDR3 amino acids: CASSLDWAGGYGYTF. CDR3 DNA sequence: TGTGCCAGCAGCTTAGATTGGGCAGGGGGCTATGGCTACACCTTC.